This TCR beta chain was retrieved from a study of identical twins. Trimming took 5 bases from V and 5 from J, leaving 12 bases between them. Per germline, CDR1 SQVTM and CDR2 ANQGSEA. The CDR3 is 12 amino acids. Study outcomes and limitations: Researchers reported weaker excess twin sharing in beta out-of-frame sequences. The same donors were not followed; conclusions instead depended on cross-sectional statistical analysis. Shared out-of-frame alpha sequences (those common to twins) showed excess low generation probability.

MiXCR, applied by TCRdb to the 5' RACE reads, yields one record per CDR3 protein. The repertoire includes about 890,000 distinct CDR3 sequences, over 9% of them detected once, and roughly 1.5% sits in the top ten. This clonotype was detected a few times. Antigen unknown. Another study also made use of these data, one on yellow fever vaccine responses in identical twins.

The TCR originated in a woman younger than 35 in good health. The genes are TRBV29-1 and TRBJ2-5; D may correspond to TRBD1 or TRBD2 (6 bases each). The specimen was PBMCs. DNA for the CDR3: TGCAGCGTTCGGGGGCTGTGGGAGACCCAGTACTTC. Amino acid sequence: CSVRGLWETQYF.